The rows below give T cell receptor beta chains drawn from one sample of a study of sequential checkpoint blockade in melanoma. Repertoires were generated with immunoSEQ multiplex PCR, while TCRdb's copy carries only in-frame clones and drops some. The sample holds about 1,700 clones; 77% are singletons and the top ten take 23%. The sequences come from CD8+ T cells sorted from blood (inferred from file names), collected from a patient given nivolumab and ipilimumab in sequence. Receptor source: a human donor with melanoma. Both conserved end residues are part of each CDR3. Fields, in order: J gene, clone size, V gene, D gene, CDR3 DNA, CDR3 protein. The D gene is left open where the match is weak. Clone size is stated in some rows and not others, as once, few, many or a class when expanded.

j_call: TRBJ1-2; clone_size: .; v_call: TRBV7-2; d_call: .; cdr3_nt: TGTGCCAGCAGCTTACCCCCCCCGGGAAACGACTATGGCTACACCTTC; cdr3_aa: CASSLPPPGNDYGYTF
j_call: TRBJ2-7; clone_size: .; v_call: TRBV6-5; d_call: .; cdr3_nt: TGTGCCAGCAGACCGGACAGATCCTACGAGCAGTACTTC; cdr3_aa: CASRPDRSYEQYF
j_call: TRBJ2-7; clone_size: .; v_call: TRBV7-6; d_call: .; cdr3_nt: TGTGCCAGCAGCTCAGGGGAACGCTACGAGCAGTACTTC; cdr3_aa: CASSSGERYEQYF
j_call: TRBJ1-2; clone_size: .; v_call: TRBV9; d_call: .; cdr3_nt: TGTGCCAGCAGCGACTACTATGGCTACACCTTC; cdr3_aa: CASSDYYGYTF
j_call: TRBJ1-1; clone_size: .; v_call: TRBV7-9; d_call: .; cdr3_nt: TGTGCCAGCAGCTTAGGACCAGGACAGTCGGACACTGAAGCTTTCTTT; cdr3_aa: CASSLGPGQSDTEAFF
j_call: TRBJ1-3; clone_size: .; v_call: TRBV30; d_call: TRBD1; cdr3_nt: TGTGCCTGGAGTACAGGGGTGGCCGGAAACACCATATATTTT; cdr3_aa: CAWSTGVAGNTIYF
j_call: TRBJ2-7; clone_size: .; v_call: TRBV7-9; d_call: TRBD1; cdr3_nt: TGTGCCAGCAGCCTATTCCCGGGGGACAGGTCCACCTACGAGCAGTACTTC; cdr3_aa: CASSLFPGDRSTYEQYF
j_call: TRBJ1-1; clone_size: .; v_call: TRBV7-8; d_call: TRBD1; cdr3_nt: TGTGCCAGCAGCCAGGGGGCCGAAGCTTTCTTT; cdr3_aa: CASSQGAEAFF
j_call: TRBJ2-7; clone_size: .; v_call: TRBV5-6; d_call: .; cdr3_nt: TGTGCCAGCACCCATTTGTCCGGGATCGAGCAGTACTTC; cdr3_aa: CASTHLSGIEQYF
j_call: TRBJ2-1; clone_size: .; v_call: TRBV4-1; d_call: .; cdr3_nt: TGCGCCAGCAGCCAAGTACAAGGGGCTGGGAATGAGCAGTTCTTC; cdr3_aa: CASSQVQGAGNEQFF
j_call: TRBJ1-1; clone_size: .; v_call: TRBV10-3; d_call: TRBD1; cdr3_nt: TGTGCCGTGAGACAGGGACCGGACACTGAAGCTTTCTTT; cdr3_aa: CAVRQGPDTEAFF
j_call: TRBJ2-7; clone_size: .; v_call: TRBV11-2; d_call: TRBD2; cdr3_nt: TGTGCCAGCGGCCTAGCGGGAGGGGACGAGCAGTACTTC; cdr3_aa: CASGLAGGDEQYF
j_call: TRBJ1-5; clone_size: .; v_call: TRBV27; d_call: .; cdr3_nt: TGTGCCAGCAGTTTACAGGGTCAGCCCCAGCATTTT; cdr3_aa: CASSLQGQPQHF
j_call: TRBJ2-3; clone_size: .; v_call: TRBV9; d_call: .; cdr3_nt: TGTGCCAGCAGCGTAGGGGGCAGGGAGGCAGATACGCAGTATTTT; cdr3_aa: CASSVGGREADTQYF
j_call: TRBJ1-1; clone_size: .; v_call: TRBV28; d_call: TRBD1; cdr3_nt: TGTGCCAGCAGTCCCGACAGGGGGGACACTGAAGCTTTCTTT; cdr3_aa: CASSPDRGDTEAFF
j_call: TRBJ2-7; clone_size: .; v_call: TRBV7-2; d_call: TRBD2; cdr3_nt: TGTGCCAGCAGCTCACTAGCGGGGGCCGGAACCTACGAGCAGTACTTC; cdr3_aa: CASSSLAGAGTYEQYF
j_call: TRBJ2-7; clone_size: large; v_call: TRBV4-3; d_call: .; cdr3_nt: TGCGCCAGCAGCCAAGTTAGAGGCGGCGAGCAGTACTTC; cdr3_aa: CASSQVRGGEQYF
j_call: TRBJ1-2; clone_size: .; v_call: TRBV19; d_call: .; cdr3_nt: TGTGCCAGTAGGCCCATTGGAGGTTACTATGGCTACACCTTC; cdr3_aa: CASRPIGGYYGYTF
j_call: TRBJ1-1; clone_size: .; v_call: TRBV7-2; d_call: TRBD1; cdr3_nt: TGTGCCAGCAGCGAAGGACAGGTTAACACTGAAGCTTTCTTT; cdr3_aa: CASSEGQVNTEAFF
j_call: TRBJ2-7; clone_size: .; v_call: TRBV11-2; d_call: .; cdr3_nt: TGTGCCAGCAGCTTAGAGCGGGGAAGGGCCTACGAGCAGTACTTC; cdr3_aa: CASSLERGRAYEQYF
j_call: TRBJ1-1; clone_size: .; v_call: TRBV7-9; d_call: .; cdr3_nt: TGTGCCAGCAGCTTAGCTCTACCCACTGAAGCTTTCTTT; cdr3_aa: CASSLALPTEAFF
j_call: TRBJ2-7; clone_size: .; v_call: TRBV2; d_call: .; cdr3_nt: TGTGCCAGCAGCACCGGGACACCCACCTACGAGCAGTACTTC; cdr3_aa: CASSTGTPTYEQYF
j_call: TRBJ2-7; clone_size: .; v_call: TRBV28; d_call: TRBD2; cdr3_nt: TGTGCCAGCAGTTTAACCCTTAGCGGGAGTTACGAGCAGTACTTC; cdr3_aa: CASSLTLSGSYEQYF
j_call: TRBJ2-7; clone_size: .; v_call: TRBV19; d_call: .; cdr3_nt: TGTGCCAGTAGTATAAGGGGTACTTACGAGCAGTACTTC; cdr3_aa: CASSIRGTYEQYF
j_call: TRBJ2-7; clone_size: .; v_call: TRBV4-2; d_call: TRBD1; cdr3_nt: TGTGCCAGCAGCCCAACAGGGGGTAGGGACGAGCAGTACTTC; cdr3_aa: CASSPTGGRDEQYF
j_call: TRBJ1-3; clone_size: .; v_call: TRBV7-9; d_call: TRBD1; cdr3_nt: TGTGCCAGCTGGGGCCCCGACAGGGGCAATGGAAACACCATATATTTT; cdr3_aa: CASWGPDRGNGNTIYF
j_call: TRBJ2-7; clone_size: .; v_call: TRBV7-8; d_call: .; cdr3_nt: TGTGCCAGCAGCTTAGACCGGTTCCGCGAGCAGTACTTC; cdr3_aa: CASSLDRFREQYF
j_call: TRBJ1-5; clone_size: .; v_call: TRBV27; d_call: TRBD1; cdr3_nt: TGTGCCACCACTCCTCTCAGGACAGGGGGCTCCCCAATCAATCAGCCCCAGCATTTT; cdr3_aa: CATTPLRTGGSPINQPQHF
j_call: TRBJ1-2; clone_size: .; v_call: TRBV19; d_call: TRBD1; cdr3_nt: TGTGCCAGTAGTAACTCCGGGACAGGCCCCCCGAGATATGGCTACACCTTC; cdr3_aa: CASSNSGTGPPRYGYTF
j_call: TRBJ2-7; clone_size: .; v_call: TRBV7-3; d_call: .; cdr3_nt: TGTGCCAGCAGCTTATCAGCGGCGAGCTCCTACGAGCAGTACTTC; cdr3_aa: CASSLSAASSYEQYF
j_call: TRBJ1-2; clone_size: once; v_call: TRBV9; d_call: .; cdr3_nt: TGTGCCGGCAGCGACTACTATGGCTACACCTTC; cdr3_aa: CAGSDYYGYTF
j_call: TRBJ2-7; clone_size: .; v_call: TRBV27; d_call: TRBD1; cdr3_nt: TGTGCCAGCACCAGGACAGGGGGCTTCTACGAGCAGTACTTC; cdr3_aa: CASTRTGGFYEQYF
j_call: TRBJ1-3; clone_size: .; v_call: TRBV9; d_call: TRBD1; cdr3_nt: TGTGCCAGCAGCGGCCACAGGGGTAGCAACACCATATATTTT; cdr3_aa: CASSGHRGSNTIYF
j_call: TRBJ2-7; clone_size: .; v_call: TRBV13; d_call: .; cdr3_nt: TGTGCCAGCAGCTCTAGACAGGATGGGGATTACGAGCAGTATTTC; cdr3_aa: CASSSRQDGDYEQYF
j_call: TRBJ2-7; clone_size: .; v_call: TRBV7-8; d_call: .; cdr3_nt: TGTGCCAGCAGCTTAGCGCTCGGACATTTGAGCTCCTACGAGCAGTACTTC; cdr3_aa: CASSLALGHLSSYEQYF
j_call: TRBJ2-7; clone_size: few; v_call: TRBV4-1; d_call: TRBD1; cdr3_nt: TGCGCCAGCAGCTCCCCCGGGACAGGGGTGGACGAGCAGTACTTC; cdr3_aa: CASSSPGTGVDEQYF
j_call: TRBJ1-2; clone_size: .; v_call: TRBV15; d_call: .; cdr3_nt: TGTGCCACCAGCAGGGCGGGTGACTATGGCTACACCTTC; cdr3_aa: CATSRAGDYGYTF
j_call: TRBJ2-7; clone_size: .; v_call: TRBV9; d_call: TRBD1; cdr3_nt: TGTGCCAGCAGCGTGGGGGACAGCTACGAGCAGTACTTC; cdr3_aa: CASSVGDSYEQYF
j_call: TRBJ1-4; clone_size: once; v_call: TRBV6-5; d_call: .; cdr3_nt: TGTGCCAGCAGCTATACTAGCGGGGGTAAACTGTTTTTT; cdr3_aa: CASSYTSGGKLFF
j_call: TRBJ2-7; clone_size: .; v_call: TRBV2; d_call: .; cdr3_nt: TGTGCCAGCAGGGGTAGCATCTACGAGCAGTACTTC; cdr3_aa: CASRGSIYEQYF
j_call: TRBJ2-1; clone_size: .; v_call: TRBV5-1; d_call: TRBD2; cdr3_nt: TGCGCCAGCAGCTTGGCCGGGACTAGCGGCAATGAGCAGTTCTTC; cdr3_aa: CASSLAGTSGNEQFF
j_call: TRBJ1-1; clone_size: .; v_call: TRBV7-9; d_call: .; cdr3_nt: TGTGCCAGCAGCTTAGTGGTCGGGAACACTGAAGCTTTCTTT; cdr3_aa: CASSLVVGNTEAFF
j_call: TRBJ2-7; clone_size: .; v_call: TRBV5-1; d_call: TRBD1; cdr3_nt: TGCGCCAGCAGCTCGGGTCGACAGGGATCCTACGAGCAGTACTTC; cdr3_aa: CASSSGRQGSYEQYF
j_call: TRBJ2-7; clone_size: few; v_call: TRBV5-8; d_call: TRBD2; cdr3_nt: TGTGCCAGCAGCCCCTCCTTGACTAGCGGGGGGTGGTACGAGCAGTACTTC; cdr3_aa: CASSPSLTSGGWYEQYF
j_call: TRBJ2-7; clone_size: .; v_call: TRBV6-5; d_call: TRBD1; cdr3_nt: TGTGCCAGCAGTCCGGACAGGCAGTCCTACGAGCAGTACTTC; cdr3_aa: CASSPDRQSYEQYF
j_call: TRBJ2-7; clone_size: .; v_call: TRBV28; d_call: TRBD1; cdr3_nt: TGTGCCAGCGGTTTAATAGGACAGGGTTCCTACGAGCAGTACTTC; cdr3_aa: CASGLIGQGSYEQYF
j_call: TRBJ2-7; clone_size: once; v_call: TRBV7-9; d_call: .; cdr3_nt: TGTGCCAGCAGCCCCGCCGGGACATTCTACGAGCAGTACTTC; cdr3_aa: CASSPAGTFYEQYF
j_call: TRBJ1-5; clone_size: .; v_call: TRBV5-5; d_call: .; cdr3_nt: TGTGCCAGCAGCTTGGCGGGCAGGGTTGAACAGCCCCAGCATTTT; cdr3_aa: CASSLAGRVEQPQHF
j_call: TRBJ2-7; clone_size: .; v_call: TRBV21-1; d_call: .; cdr3_nt: TGTGCCAGCCACAGGACTAGCGGGAGGGCCGCGCCCTACGAGCAGTACTTC; cdr3_aa: CASHRTSGRAAPYEQYF
j_call: TRBJ2-1; clone_size: once; v_call: TRBV19; d_call: TRBD2; cdr3_nt: TGTGCCAGTAGTCGTCCGCCTTTAGCGGGGGGGTCTAATGAGCAGTTCTTC; cdr3_aa: CASSRPPLAGGSNEQFF
j_call: TRBJ2-7; clone_size: .; v_call: TRBV9; d_call: TRBD1; cdr3_nt: TGTGCCAGCAGCGCCCGGACAGGGGGCGAGCAGTACTTC; cdr3_aa: CASSARTGGEQYF